This T cell receptor beta chain was identified in a study of cytomegalovirus exposure and HLA in healthy donors. Turning to this clone: Antigen: not known.

A multiplex PCR was run with 60 Vbeta primers and 13 Jbeta primers. The method was immunoSEQ multiplex PCR; TCRdb's version includes in-frame clones alone and lacks a portion of them. The table shows roughly 120,000 clones, with roughly 83% occurring only once. The study, taken as a whole, reports: HLA-A and HLA-B allele assignments for most subjects were reportedly predicted accurately using TCR beta sequences.

The receptor's source is a man aged 25-40 years in good health and CMV-seropositive. The sample taken for sequencing was PBMCs.

The CDR3 bases are TGCGCCAGCAGCTGGACTAGCGGGACCACAGATACGCAGTATTTT. It specifies CASSWTSGTTDTQYF. V usage is TRBV10-2 and J usage is TRBJ2-3; 12 bases are shared with TRBD2. Germline V gene lookup returns CDR1 WSHSY and CDR2 SAAADI. J was trimmed by 2 bases and V by 6 bases; bases with no gene match: 3. This CDR3 is 15 amino acids long.